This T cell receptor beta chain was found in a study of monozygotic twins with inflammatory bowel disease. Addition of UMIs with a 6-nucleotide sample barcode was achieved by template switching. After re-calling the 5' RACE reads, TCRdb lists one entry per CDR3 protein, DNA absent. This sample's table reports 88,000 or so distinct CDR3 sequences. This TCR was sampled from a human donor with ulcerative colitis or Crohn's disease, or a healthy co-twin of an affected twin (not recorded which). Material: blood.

This CDR3 reads CASSPDTTGLAKNIQYF. The V gene is TRBV5-4, the J gene TRBJ2-4; TCRdb indicates TRBD1, and absent DNA this call remains unverified. There are 17 residues in the CDR3. Germline loops: CDR1 SGHNT, CDR2 YYREEE (reference sequence).